The 26 T cell receptor beta chains below were found in one sample sequenced in a study of blood T cell repertoires in COVID-19. Profiled with immunoSEQ multiplex PCR; TCRdb holds only in-frame clones, not every one. The top ten clones hold about 2.5% of a sample with over 200,000 clones, approximately 87% of them seen once. The specimen was peripheral blood. These receptors originate from a woman aged 70-85 years with active or convalescent COVID-19.

This sequence joins TRBV21-1 and TRBJ1-2. TRBV21-1 is tagged as a pseudogene. The CDR3 contains 12 residues. DNA of the CDR3: TGTGCCAGGACCCCGGGTGAGCATGGCTACACCTTC. It codes for CARTPGEHGYTF.

The J gene is TRBJ2-3, the V gene TRBV5-1; D is uncertain. The germline gives CDR1 SGHRS, CDR2 YFSETQ. The CDR3 consists of 15 residues. Trimming left V 2 bases short and J 2 bases short, with 12 bases between. CDR3 coding DNA: TGCGCCAGCAGCTTACTGGATACAGACACAGATACGCAGTATTTT. Translating gives CASSLLDTDTDTQYF. Combining the CDR3 with reference TRBV5-1 and TRBJ2-3 gives the whole variable domain KAGVTQTPRYLIKTRGQQVTLSCSPISGHRSVSWYQQTPGQGLQFLFEYFSETQRNKGNFPGRFSGRQFSNSRSEMNVSTLELGDSALYLCASSLLDTDTDTQYFGPGTRLTVL.

The chain employs TRBV19 and TRBJ2-7; 9 bases map to TRBD1. With V trimmed by 10 bases and J by 5 bases, 9 bases remained unmatched. CDR3 length equals 13 residues. CDR1 is LNHDA, CDR2 SQIVND, per germline (reference sequence). In nucleotides, the CDR3 is TGTGCCACCAGTGGGACAGGGAACCACGAGCAGTACTTC. It yields the protein CATSGTGNHEQYF.

The chain joins TRBV27 to TRBJ2-1; 7 bases line up with TRBD1. J lost 0 bases, V lost 5 bases, and 7 bases had no gene match. Germline CDR1 MNHEY, CDR2 SMNVEV (reference sequence). The CDR3 extends over 16 amino acids. The CDR3 coding sequence is TGTGCCAGCAGTCCCCAGACAGGGAGCTCCTACAATGAGCAGTTCTTC. Protein product: CASSPQTGSSYNEQFF.

The gene calls are TRBV28 and TRBJ2-7, with D possibly matching TRBD2 (6 bases). Trimming removed 2 bases at V and 6 bases at J, with 8 bases between. The CDR3 sequence is 12 residues long. Germline CDR1 MDHEN, CDR2 SYDVKM. CDR3 coding DNA: TGTGCCAGCAGTTTAGCGGGACGCGAGCAGTACTTC. This encodes CASSLAGREQYF. The full variable domain, its missing parts supplied by reference TRBV28 and TRBJ2-7, is DVKVTQSSRYLVKRTGEKVFLECVQDMDHENMFWYRQDPGLGLRLIYFSYDVKMKEKGDIPEGYSVSREKKERFSLILESASTNQTSMYLCASSLAGREQYFGPGTRLTVT.

V and J are TRBV6-5 and TRBJ1-1, with a weak D call TRBD1 (5 bases). Trimming cost V 6 bases and J 0 bases, with 14 bases left between them. CDR1 and CDR2 (germline): MNHEY, SVGAGI. The CDR3 has 15 amino acids. CDR3 amino acids: CASSLQAFVNTEAFF. The CDR3 DNA reads as TGTGCCAGCAGCCTACAGGCTTTTGTGAACACTGAAGCTTTCTTT.

The CDR3 reads CASSPLPQATDTQYF. CDR3 coding DNA: TGTGCCAGCTCACCACTTCCCCAGGCCACAGATACGCAGTATTTT. This chain joins TRBV18 and TRBJ2-3, with unresolved D. V gave up 1 base and J gave up 2 bases, with 10 bases separating them. Germline CDR1 KGHSH, CDR2 LQKENI. CDR3 size: 15 residues.

CDR3: CASRISGSSYNEQFF. The CDR3 DNA is TGTGCCAGCAGAATCAGCGGTTCCTCCTACAATGAGCAGTTCTTC. The V and J genes are TRBV2 and TRBJ2-1; D perhaps matches TRBD2 (5 bases). CDR1 and CDR2 from the germline V gene are SNHLY and FYNNEI. The V end was cut by 6 bases, the J end by 0 bases, with 12 bases between. The CDR3 contains 15 residues.

The chain combines TRBV11-2 with TRBJ2-1, with D possibly matching TRBD2 (6 bases). Between the trimmed V and J ends, which lost 5 bases and 10 bases, there was a span of 12 bases. This CDR3 has 12 amino acids. Germline lookup yields CDR1 SGHAT and CDR2 FQNNGV. CDR3 in amino acids: CASSIVGLEQFF. CDR3 nucleotide sequence: TGTGCCAGCAGCATCGTGGGACTCGAGCAGTTCTTC. The complete variable domain, with remaining parts taken from reference TRBV11-2 and TRBJ2-1, reads EAGVAQSPRYKIIEKRQSVAFWCNPISGHATLYWYQQILGQGPKLLIQFQNNGVVDDSQLPKDRFSAERLKGVDSTLKIQPAKLEDSAVYLCASSIVGLEQFFGPGTRLTVL.

This chain joins TRBV30 and TRBJ1-2; 8 bases match TRBD1. Germline V lookup: CDR1 GTSNPN, CDR2 SVGIG (reference sequence). V lost 4 bases to trimming and J lost 5 bases; unmatched junction nucleotides: 12. The CDR3 runs to 15 residues. The CDR3 here is CAWTPRTGLPYGYTF. The CDR3 DNA sequence: TGTGCCTGGACCCCTCGGACAGGGCTTCCTTATGGCTACACCTTC.

V gene TRBV19 combines with J gene TRBJ2-1; TRBD1 matches 8 bases. The CDR3 consists of 13 residues. Germline V gene lookup returns CDR1 LNHDA and CDR2 SQIVND (reference sequence). V gave up 4 bases and J gave up 6 bases; unmatched junction bases: 2. CDR3 loop: CASSKTGGNEQFF. CDR3 sequence (DNA): TGTGCCAGTAGTAAAACAGGGGGCAATGAGCAGTTCTTC. Full variable domain (missing parts from reference TRBV19 and TRBJ2-1): DGGITQSPKYLFRKEGQNVTLSCEQNLNHDAMYWYRQDPGQGLRLIYYSQIVNDFQKGDIAEGYSVSREKKESFPLTVTSAQKNPTAFYLCASSKTGGNEQFFGPGTRLTVL.

The chain is built from TRBV11-2 and TRBJ1-1; D is unresolved. The CDR3 consists of 14 residues. Between the trimmed V and J ends, which lost 5 bases and 0 bases, there was a span of 10 bases. CDR1 SGHAT and CDR2 FQNNGV come from the germline V gene. CDR3 sequence reads: CASSATRMNTEAFF. In DNA, the CDR3 is TGTGCCAGCAGCGCGACACGGATGAACACTGAAGCTTTCTTT.

The chain recombines TRBV28 with TRBJ1-5, with 10 bases aligning to TRBD1. Unmatched junction bases numbered 5, after V lost 7 bases and J lost 2 bases. From germline, CDR1 is MDHEN and CDR2 SYDVKM. There are 15 residues in the CDR3. The CDR3 sequence: CASTTGGRGNQPQHF. CDR3 bases: TGTGCCAGCACGACAGGGGGCCGGGGCAATCAGCCCCAGCATTTT. The entire variable domain, with the rest obtained from reference TRBV28 and TRBJ1-5, is as follows: DVKVTQSSRYLVKRTGEKVFLECVQDMDHENMFWYRQDPGLGLRLIYFSYDVKMKEKGDIPEGYSVSREKKERFSLILESASTNQTSMYLCASTTGGRGNQPQHFGDGTRLSIL.

The chain carries TRBV28 and TRBJ2-7, with 7 bases identical to TRBD1. Germline lookup yields CDR1 MDHEN and CDR2 SYDVKM. This CDR3 region has 15 residues. Germline trimming cut 6 bases from V and 2 bases from J; bases unmatched to any gene: 10. CDR3 nucleotides: TGTGCCAGCAGGGGACCGAAGACAGGGACCTACGAGCAGTACTTC. Encoded protein: CASRGPKTGTYEQYF.

V gene TRBV14 combines with J gene TRBJ2-2; 14 positions match TRBD2. The junction had 4 bases not matched to a gene; V was cut back by 4 bases and J by 6 bases. The CDR3 has 16 residues. CDR1 is SGHDN and CDR2 is FVKESK in the germline V gene. CDR3 sequence reads: CASSPGLAGESGELFF. The CDR3 nucleotides are TGTGCCAGCAGCCCGGGACTAGCGGGAGAGTCCGGGGAGCTGTTTTTT.

V and J are TRBV19 and TRBJ2-7, with 11 nucleotides matching TRBD2. Trimming cost V 6 bases and J 0 bases; bases outside gene matches: 16. Germline CDR1 and CDR2: LNHDA and SQIVND (reference sequence). This CDR3 comprises 19 residues. CDR3 nucleotide sequence: TGTGCCAGTAGCCCTCCAGCCCCACTAGCGGGGGTCCTCTCCTACGAGCAGTACTTC. As protein: CASSPPAPLAGVLSYEQYF.

The chain links TRBV7-8 to TRBJ2-3, with 9 bases lining up with TRBD2. J was trimmed by 5 bases and V by 4 bases; bases with no gene match: 7. Germline CDR1 reads SGHVS; CDR2 reads FQNEAQ. CDR3 length: 15 residues. The CDR3 loop is CASSSSGNRIDTQYF. The CDR3 nucleotides are TGTGCCAGCAGCTCTAGCGGGAACCGGATAGATACGCAGTATTTT.

The chain is built from TRBV9 and TRBJ2-1; D unresolved. The CDR3 is 15 residues long. V was pared by 3 bases and J by 6 bases, with 16 bases between. Germline CDR1 reads SGDLS; CDR2 reads YYNGEE. The CDR3 coding sequence is TGTGCCAGCAGCGCCCCTATTTTTGCTTCCAATGAGCAGTTCTTC. It specifies CASSAPIFASNEQFF.

The rearrangement joins TRBV3-1 (or the pseudogene TRBV3-2) to TRBJ1-1; unclear D gene. V lost 5 bases, J lost 4 bases, and 14 bases lay in between. The CDR3 extends over 14 amino acids. CDR1 and CDR2 from the germline V gene are LGHDT and YNNKEL (reference sequence). The CDR3 region is CASSMRDKGTEAFF. The CDR3, as DNA: TGTGCCAGCAGCATGCGGGATAAGGGCACTGAAGCTTTCTTT.

The chain has TRBV4-1 and TRBJ1-2, with 12 nucleotides matching TRBD1. The CDR3 has 19 residues. Germline CDR1 reads MGHRA; CDR2 reads YSYEKL. The junction had 14 bases not matched to a gene; V was cut back by 5 bases and J by 1 base. For the CDR3, the DNA is TGCGCCAGCAGCGGTCCTGGGACAGGGGGCGGTGCACTTAACTATGGCTACACCTTC. Its translation is CASSGPGTGGGALNYGYTF.

V is TRBV18 and J is TRBJ2-7; 9 bases fit TRBD1. CDR1 KGHSH and CDR2 LQKENI come from the germline V gene. V shed 3 bases, J shed 7 bases, and the junction held 4 bases outside the gene matches. This CDR3 contains 13 residues. The CDR3 loop reads CASSPGQGKEQYF. For the CDR3, the DNA is TGTGCCAGCTCACCGGGACAGGGTAAAGAGCAGTACTTC. Full variable domain (rest looked up from reference TRBV18 and TRBJ2-7): NAGVMQNPRHLVRRRGQEARLRCSPMKGHSHVYWYRQLPEEGLKFMVYLQKENIIDESGMPKERFSAEFPKEGPSILRIQQVVRGDSAAYFCASSPGQGKEQYFGPGTRLTVT.

V gene TRBV28 combines with J gene TRBJ1-2; 7 positions agree with TRBD1. V shed 2 bases, J shed 0 bases, and the junction held 6 bases outside the gene matches. The germline V gene encodes CDR1 MDHEN and CDR2 SYDVKM. The CDR3 contains 16 residues. CDR3 loop: CASSLETGWSNYGYTF. The CDR3 region has the DNA TGTGCCAGCAGTTTAGAGACAGGGTGGTCTAACTATGGCTACACCTTC.

This clone was counted a single time. The chain couples TRBV5-1 to TRBJ2-5; 9 bases agree with TRBD1. After removal of 4 bases from V and 2 bases from J, the junction contained 6 bases not matched to a gene. The CDR3 contains 15 residues. The germline gives CDR1 SGHRS, CDR2 YFSETQ. The CDR3 protein is CASSPRTGAQETQYF. In nucleotides, the CDR3 is TGCGCCAGCAGCCCGCGGACAGGGGCGCAAGAGACCCAGTACTTC.

This chain uses TRBV5-5 with TRBJ1-1, with TRBD1 identical over 9 bases. The CDR3 sequence is 14 residues long. With V trimmed by 1 base and J by 4 bases, 2 bases remained unmatched. CDR1 and CDR2 from the germline V gene are SGHKS and YYEKEE (reference sequence). The CDR3 DNA follows: TGTGCCAGCAGCTTGCAGGACAGGGGCACTGAAGCTTTCTTT. Encoded protein: CASSLQDRGTEAFF.

The rearrangement joins TRBV27 to TRBJ2-3, with D unresolved. Between the trimmed V and J ends, which lost 3 bases and 0 bases, there was a span of 10 bases. The CDR3 contains 15 residues. CDR1 is MNHEY and CDR2 is SMNVEV in the germline V gene (reference sequence). As DNA, the CDR3 is TGTGCCAGCAGTTTTGGGCACATTAGCACAGATACGCAGTATTTT. This translates into CASSFGHISTDTQYF.

The chain employs TRBV10-3 and TRBJ2-7; TRBD2 might be the D (7 bases). CDR1 is ENHRY, CDR2 SYGVKD, per germline. This CDR3 region has 14 residues. Trimming pared 10 bases from V and 6 bases from J, leaving 22 bases between. The CDR3 bases are TGTGCCACGTCGTTGGGGGGAGGGGGTTCCGAGCAGTACTTC. Amino acids: CATSLGGGGSEQYF.